This TCR beta chain was retrieved from a study of T cell responses to AZD1222 COVID-19 vaccine. Germline assignment: CDR1 MDHEN and CDR2 SYDVKM. This CDR3 comprises 16 residues. V dropped 5 bases and J dropped 2 bases, with 16 bases sitting between them. Study-wide findings and caveats: The study found Spike-specific TCR breadth and depth rose after two AZD1222 doses. Reportedly, nearly half the spike-specific TCRs target unmutated variant regions.

With respect to this clone: No antigen is known for it.

Generated by immunoSEQ multiplex PCR, the TCRdb table keeps only in-frame clones and is missing some. The table includes more than 80,000 clones, 80% to 90% detected once. Second-dose recipients at about 4 or about 12 weeks were treated as one pooled group. Material: peripheral blood, obtained 28 days after the second AZD1222 dose. The receptor comes from an adult who received the AZD1222 COVID-19 vaccine. The chain joins TRBV28 to TRBJ2-1; either TRBD1 or TRBD2 may fit D (5 bases each). The CDR3 region has the DNA TGTGCCAGCAGTCTGGGGGACGGAATTACCTACAATGAGCAGTTCTTC. Translation: CASSLGDGITYNEQFF.